These 19 T cell receptor beta chains were sequenced from one sample in a study of blood T cell repertoires in COVID-19 (dated by TCRdb to 2018 to 2021). The library was obtained by the immunoSEQ multiplex PCR assay. Imported from immuneACCESS, the table was reduced by TCRdb to in-frame sequences with V and J called. These copies leave out some clones; in studies compared against another copy, an unresolved V gene accounts for under half, and the cause of the remainder is not known. Present in this sample are 200,000 to 300,000 clones, around four fifths of which were seen just once. The ten most abundant clones make up 4.2% of the sample. Source material: peripheral blood. Receptors originate from a man aged 55 to 70 with acute or convalescent COVID-19.

CDR3 protein: CSILIEYTEAFF. The CDR3, as DNA: TGCAGCATTCTAATCGAGTACACTGAAGCTTTCTTT. The chain couples TRBV29-1 to TRBJ1-1; no clear D. The CDR3 is made up of 12 amino acids. Germline loops: CDR1 SQVTM, CDR2 ANQGSEA. Trimming took 8 bases from V and 3 from J, leaving 13 bases between them. Complete variable domain (other parts from reference TRBV29-1 and TRBJ1-1): SAVISQKPSRDICQRGTSLTIQCQVDSQVTMMFWYRQQPGQSLTLIATANQGSEATYESGFVIDKFPISRPNLTFSTLTVSNMSPEDSSIYLCSILIEYTEAFFGQGTRLTVV.

The chain employs TRBV10-3 and TRBJ2-3; perhaps TRBD2 as D (5 bases). V shed 0 bases and J shed 2 bases, with 15 bases lying between them. The CDR3 runs to 17 residues. Germline V CDR1 and CDR2: ENHRY, SYGVKD. The CDR3 is CAISESIDGGLTDTQYF. For the CDR3, the DNA is TGTGCCATCAGTGAGTCGATAGACGGCGGGCTCACAGATACGCAGTATTTT.

The genes are TRBV7-3 and TRBJ2-2, with TRBD1 matching 8 bases. This CDR3 is 15 amino acids long. The V and J ends lost 4 bases and 2 bases, in that order; junction bases with no gene match: 3. Germline V gene data show CDR1 as SGHTA and CDR2 as FQGTGA. The CDR3 region has the DNA TGTGCCAGCAGCTCGGACAGGGCAAACACCGGGGAGCTGTTTTTT. This translates into CASSSDRANTGELFF.

The rearrangement uses TRBV6-4 and TRBJ1-1, with D hard to call. In germline, CDR1 is MRHNA, CDR2 SNTAGT. Trimming removed 8 bases at V and 1 base at J, with 8 bases between. This CDR3 contains 12 residues. The CDR3 DNA follows: TGTGCCAGCCGAAACGGGAACACTGAAGCTTTCTTT. This encodes CASRNGNTEAFF.

The chain couples TRBV30 to TRBJ2-3; no clear D. This CDR3 has 13 amino acids. From germline, CDR1 is GTSNPN and CDR2 SVGIG (reference sequence). V lost 0 bases to trimming and J lost 3 bases, with 7 bases between them. CDR3 region: CAWSVVETDTQYF. The CDR3 DNA sequence: TGTGCCTGGAGTGTAGTGGAGACAGATACGCAGTATTTT.

The V gene is TRBV6-5, the J gene TRBJ1-1; 7 bases line up with TRBD1. The germline gives CDR1 MNHEY, CDR2 SVGAGI. The CDR3 totals 14 residues. The J segment lost 4 bases and the V segment lost 6 bases, leaving 8 bases of the junction unmatched. The CDR3 region has the DNA TGTGCCAGCAGGTTTACAGGGGCGAGCACTGAAGCTTTCTTT. This sequence encodes CASRFTGASTEAFF.

The chain has TRBV7-9 and TRBJ2-5; 8 positions match TRBD2. The CDR3 is made up of 14 amino acids. After removal of 2 bases from V and 4 bases from J, the junction contained 3 bases not matched to a gene. Germline loops: CDR1 SEHNR, CDR2 FQNEAQ (reference sequence). The CDR3 protein is CASSLTGGLETQYF. The CDR3 DNA reads as TGTGCCAGCAGCTTAACGGGGGGGCTAGAGACCCAGTACTTC.

The chain employs TRBV28 and TRBJ1-6; no reliable D call. Between the trimmed V and J ends, which lost 6 bases and 0 bases, there was a span of 12 bases. Germline CDR1 and CDR2: MDHEN and SYDVKM. The CDR3 spans 16 residues. The CDR3: CASSNSGSSYNSPLHF. DNA of the CDR3: TGTGCCAGCAGCAACAGTGGGAGCTCCTATAATTCACCCCTCCACTTT.

The chain joins TRBV12-3 or TRBV12-4 to TRBJ1-1; D gene unclear. The CDR3 is 12 residues long. Trimming removed 2 bases at V and 6 bases at J, with 7 bases between. The CDR3 DNA sequence: TGTGCCAGCAGTTTACAGGAATCTGAAGCTTTCTTT. Translated, it gives CASSLQESEAFF.

This chain connects TRBV27 to TRBJ1-2; D is possibly TRBD1 (5 bases). Germline V CDR1 and CDR2: MNHEY, SMNVEV (reference sequence). CDR3 size: 15 residues. V was clipped by 5 bases and J by 8 bases, with 21 bases between them. The chain's CDR3 is CASSPGRGLGWGYTF. The CDR3, as DNA: TGTGCCAGCAGTCCGGGGCGGGGGTTGGGTTGGGGCTACACCTTC.

The chain is built from TRBV5-4 and TRBJ2-1; TRBD2 matches at 7 bases. The germline V gene has CDR1 SGHNT and CDR2 YYREEE (reference sequence). With 2 bases clipped from V and 4 bases from J, the junction kept 6 bases outside the gene matches. The CDR3 has 15 amino acids. DNA of the CDR3: TGTGCCAGCAGCTTAAAGCTAGCGGATTACAATGAGCAGTTCTTC. This gives the protein CASSLKLADYNEQFF.

The gene calls are TRBV19 and TRBJ1-5, with TRBD1 matching 7 bases. CDR1 and CDR2 from the germline V gene are LNHDA and SQIVND (reference sequence). This CDR3 spans 14 amino acids. The J segment lost 4 bases and the V segment lost 5 bases, leaving 5 bases of the junction unmatched. The CDR3 region has the DNA TGTGCCAGTAGTCGACAGGGTGGAAATCAGCCCCAGCATTTT. Its protein is CASSRQGGNQPQHF.

The chain links TRBV4-3 to TRBJ1-3; no clear D gene. The CDR3 runs 17 residues. The germline V gene encodes CDR1 LGHNA and CDR2 YSLEER. V lost 0 bases and J 0 bases, leaving 12 bases between the germline ends. CDR3 DNA sequence: TGCGCCAGCAGCCAAGATGCCTTGCCTAACTCTGGAAACACCATATATTTT. Its translation: CASSQDALPNSGNTIYF.

The chain employs TRBV27 and TRBJ1-2; D unresolved. This CDR3 is 14 amino acids long. Germline-derived CDR1 and CDR2 are MNHEY and SMNVEV (reference sequence). The V gene lost 3 bases and the J gene lost 8 bases, with 16 bases spanning the gap. This chain's CDR3 is CASSFAVGYRGYTF. CDR3 DNA sequence: TGTGCCAGCAGTTTTGCGGTTGGCTATAGGGGCTACACCTTC.

V gene TRBV4-2 combines with J gene TRBJ2-2; TRBD2 might be the D (5 bases). Germline CDR1 reads LGHNA; CDR2 reads YNFKEQ. The V end lost 0 bases, the J end lost 5 bases, and 7 bases lay between the germline ends. CDR3 length: 14 amino acids. CDR3: CASSQDRGTGELFF. The CDR3 DNA sequence: TGTGCCAGCAGCCAAGATAGAGGGACCGGGGAGCTGTTTTTT.

Written as DNA, the CDR3 is TGTGCCAGCAGTGGGCAGGCTAGCCAGGAGACCCAGTACTTC. Translating it yields CASSGQASQETQYF. The chain couples TRBV27 to TRBJ2-5; D is possibly TRBD2 (5 bases). Trimming removed 5 bases from V and 5 bases from J, with 15 bases in between. Germline V gene data show CDR1 as MNHEY and CDR2 as SMNVEV (reference sequence). CDR3 length: 14 amino acids.

The count of this clone is one. The gene calls are TRBV6-5 and TRBJ2-7; D remains unclear. The CDR3 loop spans 15 amino acids. Germline V CDR1 and CDR2: MNHEY, SVGAGI. Trimming cost V 2 bases and J 2 bases, with 13 bases left between them. In nucleotides, the CDR3 is TGTGCCAGCAGTTACCACATGGCCTCACCCTACGAGCAGTACTTC. Translation: CASSYHMASPYEQYF.

The chain combines TRBV7-9 with TRBJ2-7, with a weak D call TRBD2 (6 bases). This CDR3 has 12 amino acids. Trimming shortened V by 7 bases and J by 3 bases, and 10 bases separated the two germline ends. The germline V gene encodes CDR1 SEHNR and CDR2 FQNEAQ (reference sequence). The CDR3 DNA sequence: TGTGCCAGCACTAGCGCAAACTACGAGCAGTACTTC. Encoded protein: CASTSANYEQYF.

The chain combines TRBV2 with TRBJ1-3, with D hard to call. The CDR3 totals 13 residues. CDR1 is SNHLY, CDR2 FYNNEI, per germline. The germline V and J ends were trimmed by 3 bases and 0 bases, with 3 bases remaining between them. The CDR3 spells CASSERSGNTIYF. CDR3 DNA: TGTGCCAGCAGTGAGCGCTCTGGAAACACCATATATTTT.